The 20 T cell receptor beta chains in this list originate from one sample, sequenced in a study of CXCR4 blockade with PD-1 therapy in pancreatic cancer. Here immunoSEQ multiplex PCR was the method, and the copy in TCRdb shows in-frame clones only, minus some. The profile shows over a hundred clones, approximately 85% of them singletons. Specimen: tumor tissue, collected before culture. These receptors all come from a human donor with pancreatic ductal adenocarcinoma.

For this clone: The read finishes 1 residue shy of the CDR3 end, and the germline J gene is used to complete it. The V call is TRBV12-2, the J call TRBJ1-4; the table names TRBD1, a call not compared with the DNA. TRBV12-2 is noted as a pseudogene. The CDR3 is 16 residues long. The CDR3 bases that were read are TGTGCAAGTCGCTTAGCGCGGGACAGCCCGTGGGAAAAACTGTTT. Translated, it gives CASRLARDSPWEKLF. The whole CDR3 sequence is CASRLARDSPWEKLFF.

The chain has TRBV6-8 and TRBJ2-3; 7 bases are a match to TRBD2. Germline CDR1 reads MNHGY; CDR2 reads SAAAGT. The CDR3 totals 14 residues. The V segment lost 4 bases and the J segment 5 bases; nucleotides outside the gene matches: 6. CDR3 in amino acids: CASSWSGGKDTQYF. In nucleotides, the CDR3 is TGTGCCAGCAGTTGGTCGGGAGGTAAAGATACGCAGTATTTT.

The V call is TRBV30, the J call TRBJ1-1, with TRBD1 as a possible D gene (6 bases). Trimming removed 0 bases at V and 0 bases at J, with 17 bases between. The germline V gene encodes CDR1 GTSNPN and CDR2 SVGIG (reference sequence). The CDR3 is 17 amino acids. CDR3 sequence reads: CAWSVRQGIYMNTEAFF. The CDR3 coding sequence is TGTGCCTGGAGTGTACGTCAGGGGATTTACATGAACACTGAAGCTTTCTTT.

CDR3: CASSESRWNTEAFF. DNA of the CDR3: TGCGCCAGCAGTGAGTCGCGCTGGAACACTGAAGCTTTCTTT. This chain uses TRBV10-2 with TRBJ1-1; D is unresolved. V was trimmed by 0 bases and J by 1 base, leaving 6 bases between them. The CDR3 is 14 amino acids. Germline V lookup: CDR1 WSHSY, CDR2 SAAADI.

The chain carries TRBV18 and TRBJ2-3; D is possibly TRBD2 (6 bases). This CDR3 comprises 13 residues. The V and J ends lost 3 bases and 4 bases respectively, with 8 bases between them. Germline loops: CDR1 KGHSH, CDR2 LQKENI. The CDR3: CASSPRGADTQYF. In DNA form, the CDR3 reads TGTGCCAGCTCACCGCGCGGGGCAGATACGCAGTATTTT.

This chain connects TRBV11-3 to TRBJ1-1; the D gene is possibly TRBD1 (5 bases). This CDR3 is 15 amino acids long. The germline gives CDR1 SGHNT, CDR2 YENEEA. The V and J ends lost 0 bases and 1 base respectively, with 9 bases between them. The CDR3 region is CASSLDLTGNTEAFF. The DNA for the CDR3 is TGTGCCAGCAGCTTAGATCTTACAGGGAACACTGAAGCTTTCTTT. Filled out from reference TRBV11-3 and TRBJ1-1, the complete variable domain reads EAGVVQSPRYKIIEKKQPVAFWCNPISGHNTLYWYLQNLGQGPELLIRYENEEAVDDSQLPKDRFSAERLKGVDSTLKIQPAELGDSAVYLCASSLDLTGNTEAFFGQGTRLTVV.

The chain recombines TRBV15 with TRBJ2-2, with D perhaps given as TRBD1 or TRBD2 (6 bases each). Per the germline V gene, CDR1 is LNHNV and CDR2 is YYDKDF (reference sequence). This CDR3 has 17 residues. V lost 0 bases, J lost 2 bases, and 13 bases lay in between. CDR3 loop: CATSRDSRGPNTGELFF. The CDR3 region has the DNA TGTGCCACCAGCAGAGATTCCCGGGGGCCAAACACCGGGGAGCTGTTTTTT.

This rearrangement joins TRBV10-1 to TRBJ1-3; no reliable D call. The CDR3 is 11 residues long. The V gene's germline CDR1 is WNHNN and CDR2 SYGVQD (reference sequence). V lost 7 bases and J lost 0, with 1 base in between. The CDR3 nucleotides are TGCGCCAGCAACTCTGGAAACACCATATATTTT. Protein product: CASNSGNTIYF.

V is TRBV23-1 and J is TRBJ2-5; D may be TRBD2 (6 bases). TRBV23-1 is an open reading frame whose function is uncertain. CDR3 size: 18 residues. V lost 6 bases, J lost 4 bases, and 27 bases lay in between. Written as DNA, the CDR3 is TGCGCCAGCAGCTTGTTATCCTCCCGGGGGACGGTTGGAGAGACCCAGTACTTC. The encoded protein is CASSLLSSRGTVGETQYF.

The J gene is TRBJ1-4, the V gene TRBV25-1, with 7 bases identical to TRBD1. The CDR3 spans 17 residues. Germline CDR1 and CDR2: MGHDK and SYGVNS. After removal of 0 bases from V and 7 bases from J, the junction contained 11 bases not matched to a gene. As DNA, the CDR3 is TGTGCCAGCAGTGAATATATGGGTTCGGCAGGGGGTGAAAAACTGTTTTTT. As protein: CASSEYMGSAGGEKLFF.

The chain couples TRBV19 to TRBJ1-2; D possibly corresponds to TRBD1 (5 bases). Germline CDR1 LNHDA, CDR2 SQIVND (reference sequence). This CDR3 is 17 amino acids long. V lost 3 bases and J 5 bases, leaving 22 bases between the germline ends. The CDR3: CASSMRGSGLRVYGYTF. Written as DNA, the CDR3 is TGTGCCAGTAGTATGAGGGGCAGTGGTCTCCGGGTTTATGGCTACACCTTC.

This rearrangement joins TRBV11-3 to TRBJ2-7; maybe TRBD1 (6 bases). The CDR3 spans 16 residues. Germline values: CDR1 SGHNT, CDR2 YENEEA. V was cut by 5 bases and J by 2 bases, with 19 bases left in between. The CDR3 sequence is CASSPAYQGSPYEQYF. Written as DNA, the CDR3 is TGTGCCAGCAGCCCTGCATACCAGGGGTCTCCCTACGAGCAGTACTTC.

This sequence joins TRBV19 and TRBJ2-7; tentatively, D is TRBD1 (5 bases). Germline V gives CDR1 LNHDA, CDR2 SQIVND (reference sequence). Trimming removed 6 bases at V and 2 bases at J, with 11 bases between. The length of the CDR3 is 13 residues. The CDR3 sequence is CASSPDSTYEQYF. CDR3 bases: TGTGCCAGTAGCCCAGACAGTACCTACGAGCAGTACTTC.

The V call is TRBV10-2, the J call TRBJ2-3; TRBD1 is a possible D gene (5 bases). Germline assignment: CDR1 WSHSY and CDR2 SAAADI. The CDR3 totals 15 residues. Trimming pared 3 bases from V and 2 bases from J, leaving 12 bases between. The CDR3 sequence is CASSEGIRDTDTQYF. CDR3 in DNA: TGCGCCAGCAGTGAAGGAATCAGGGACACAGATACGCAGTATTTT.

This chain links TRBV14 with TRBJ2-3; TRBD2 matches 14 bases. The CDR3 has 19 residues. CDR1 and CDR2 (germline): SGHDN, FVKESK. The V gene end was trimmed by 5 bases and the J gene end by 0 bases; junction bases not matched to a gene: 10. CDR3 in amino acids: CASSFTRLAGGPSTDTQYF. For the CDR3, the DNA is TGTGCCAGCAGCTTTACTAGACTAGCGGGAGGGCCTAGCACAGATACGCAGTATTTT. Variable domain in full (rest from reference TRBV14 and TRBJ2-3): EAGVTQFPSHSVIEKGQTVTLRCDPISGHDNLYWYRRVMGKEIKFLLHFVKESKQDESGMPNNRFLAERTGGTYSTLKVQPAELEDSGVYFCASSFTRLAGGPSTDTQYFGPGTRLTVL.

Notes on this clone: A junction boundary mismatches the germline segment, possibly from a read error. Some base is ambiguous or went unread, and X replaces its residue. The chain is built from TRBV11-3 and TRBJ2-5; D is perhaps TRBD1 or TRBD2 (5 bases each). The CDR3 spans 15 residues. CDR1 and CDR2 from the germline V gene are SGHNT and YENEEA. The CDR3 nucleotides read TGTGCCAGCAGCCTAGGGACGGACTGGGAAGARACCCAGTACTTC. As protein: CASSLGTDWEXTQYF. The whole CDR3 region reads CASSLGTDWEETQYF. The whole variable domain, filled in from reference TRBV11-3 and TRBJ2-5, reads EAGVVQSPRYKIIEKKQPVAFWCNPISGHNTLYWYLQNLGQGPELLIRYENEEAVDDSQLPKDRFSAERLKGVDSTLKIQPAELGDSAVYLCASSLGTDWEETQYFGPGTRLLVL.

This chain uses TRBV7-6 with TRBJ2-7, with 7 bases fitting TRBD2. V lost 2 bases, J lost 2 bases, and 3 bases stayed unmatched. CDR3 length equals 14 residues. Germline assignment: CDR1 SGHVS and CDR2 FNYEAQ. The CDR3 here is CASSLWEGTYEQYF. As DNA, the CDR3 is TGTGCCAGCAGCTTATGGGAGGGGACCTACGAGCAGTACTTC.

The chain carries TRBV11-3 and TRBJ2-2; the D gene is possibly TRBD1 (5 bases). With 4 bases removed from V and 7 bases from J, the gap between germline ends came to 13 bases. CDR1 and CDR2 from the germline V gene are SGHNT and YENEEA. The CDR3 covers 14 residues. The CDR3 here is CASSSIRAHGELFF. CDR3 nucleotides: TGTGCCAGCAGCTCGATCAGGGCCCACGGGGAGCTGTTTTTT. Full variable domain (rest looked up from reference TRBV11-3 and TRBJ2-2): EAGVVQSPRYKIIEKKQPVAFWCNPISGHNTLYWYLQNLGQGPELLIRYENEEAVDDSQLPKDRFSAERLKGVDSTLKIQPAELGDSAVYLCASSSIRAHGELFFGEGSRLTVL.

V usage is TRBV19 and J usage is TRBJ2-1; 13 bases match TRBD2. Looked up from germline, CDR1 is LNHDA and CDR2 is SQIVND (reference sequence). V was clipped by 4 bases and J by 3 bases; unmatched bases: 9. This CDR3 has 18 amino acids. CDR3 in DNA: TGTGCCAGTAGTAGGGCTGGACTAGCGGGAGATCTCTACAATGAGCAGTTCTTC. It yields the protein CASSRAGLAGDLYNEQFF.

This clone was counted a single time. V gene TRBV7-2 combines with J gene TRBJ1-2; possibly TRBD1 for D (6 bases). There are 13 residues in the CDR3. Trimming removed 3 bases at V and 6 bases at J, with 11 bases between. Germline lookup yields CDR1 SGHTA and CDR2 FQGNSA. CDR3 nucleotides: TGTGCCAGCAGCTTTTACAGGGAGCATGGCTACACCTTC. Amino acid sequence: CASSFYREHGYTF.